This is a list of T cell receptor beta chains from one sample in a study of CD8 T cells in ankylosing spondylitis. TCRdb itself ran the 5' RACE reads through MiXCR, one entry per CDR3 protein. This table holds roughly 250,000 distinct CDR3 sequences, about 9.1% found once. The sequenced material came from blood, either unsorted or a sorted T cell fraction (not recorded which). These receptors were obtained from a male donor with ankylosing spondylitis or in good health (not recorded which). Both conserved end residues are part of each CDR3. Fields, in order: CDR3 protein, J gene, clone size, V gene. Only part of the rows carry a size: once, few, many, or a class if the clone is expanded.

CAWSSFPGEQFF	TRBJ2-1	few	TRBV30
CASSPGLAGGLRPYNEQFF	TRBJ2-1	-	TRBV4-2
CASSNAGASYEQYF	TRBJ2-7	few	TRBV12-3/TRBV12-4
CASSLRNSHYEQYF	TRBJ2-7	many	TRBV7-2
CASSLGLGVTTEAFF	TRBJ1-1	many	TRBV7-8
CASSLGHPLRSSGNTIYF	TRBJ1-3	-	TRBV5-1
CSARPGQVGDTQYF	TRBJ2-3	many	TRBV20-1
CASSKADGCSNQPQHF	TRBJ1-5	many	TRBV21-1
CASSDVDLRPYSNQPQHF	TRBJ1-5	many	TRBV6-1
CASSEQGNTEAFF	TRBJ1-1	many	TRBV10-2
CASSSSESTDTQYF	TRBJ2-3	many	TRBV7-9
CASSYTRGLTEAFF	TRBJ1-1	-	TRBV6-5
CASSFLSFEQFF	TRBJ2-1	many	TRBV7-6
CATKLTGGGTVTQYF	TRBJ2-3	-	TRBV15
CASSTDRGNEQFF	TRBJ2-1	many	TRBV5-1
CASSLTPFEGEKLFF	TRBJ1-4	many	TRBV7-2
CASSGPDGGVRGYTF	TRBJ1-2	-	TRBV5-1
CASSLVSNSPLHF	TRBJ1-6	-	TRBV7-2
CSVEESYEQYF	TRBJ2-7	many	TRBV29-1
CASSYSSGREYIQYF	TRBJ2-4	many	TRBV6-5
CASSLGLNTGELFF	TRBJ2-2	many	TRBV4-3
CASSSAGLTEAFF	TRBJ1-1	many	TRBV5-1
CASSENTEAFF	TRBJ1-1	many	TRBV7-9
CASSSQPGPSYEQYF	TRBJ2-7	few	TRBV5-5
CASSSPGEGTDTQYF	TRBJ2-3	many	TRBV12-3/TRBV12-4
CASSLPGRRSGETQYF	TRBJ2-5	-	TRBV7-2
CSARTETEAFF	TRBJ1-1	many	TRBV20-1
CASSSGPNPYEQYF	TRBJ2-7	few	TRBV7-2
CSASRQREAFF	TRBJ1-1	many	TRBV20-1
CAWNILSAGELFF	TRBJ2-2	many	TRBV30
CASSSGLPNEQFF	TRBJ2-1	once	TRBV7-9
CASSQENRGTYGYTF	TRBJ1-2	many	TRBV4-3
CASSSGQFNEKLFF	TRBJ1-4	many	TRBV5-1
CASSPLRTGELFF	TRBJ2-2	many	TRBV7-8
CASSSPQDRPNNEKLFF	TRBJ1-4	many	TRBV7-9
CAISGRIADDEQFF	TRBJ2-1	many	TRBV10-3
CSVVPQGDDPKNIQYF	TRBJ2-4	-	TRBV29-1
CASSRGGDPPYNEQFF	TRBJ2-1	few	TRBV7-2
CASSPPGSGGPNEQFF	TRBJ2-1	many	TRBV6-1
CSANLRTDTQYF	TRBJ2-3	many	TRBV20-1
CASSYSPGGGEKLFF	TRBJ1-4	many	TRBV6-5
CASSSEVTQYF	TRBJ2-5	-	TRBV7-2
CASSFNSGELFF	TRBJ2-2	many	TRBV5-1
CASSVGQQETQYF	TRBJ2-5	many	TRBV9
CASRLAGGRDYNEQFF	TRBJ2-1	many	TRBV6-1
CASSLDGGRPQYF	TRBJ2-3	-	TRBV7-2
CASSSSQRYGYTF	TRBJ1-2	many	TRBV6-5
CASGGDGLNTGELFF	TRBJ2-2	many	TRBV5-5
CASTGQGAYEQYF	TRBJ2-7	-	TRBV12-5
CASSFNINEKLFF	TRBJ1-4	many	TRBV7-6
CASSPDRGRGDTQYF	TRBJ2-3	many	TRBV5-1
CASSTGLLNTEAFF	TRBJ1-1	many	TRBV12-3/TRBV12-4
CASSLPPGGVNTEAFF	TRBJ1-1	-	TRBV19
CASSLDGYSNQPQHF	TRBJ1-5	many	TRBV7-8
CASRTENTGELFF	TRBJ2-2	many	TRBV5-1
CASSPVVLAGANTGELFF	TRBJ2-2	-	TRBV18
CASSYGNIQYF	TRBJ2-4	many	TRBV6-2/TRBV6-3
CASKEGDRNSPLHF	TRBJ1-6	few	TRBV5-1
CASSLLISYNEQFF	TRBJ2-1	many	TRBV7-8
CSARVARADQPQHF	TRBJ1-5	many	TRBV20-1